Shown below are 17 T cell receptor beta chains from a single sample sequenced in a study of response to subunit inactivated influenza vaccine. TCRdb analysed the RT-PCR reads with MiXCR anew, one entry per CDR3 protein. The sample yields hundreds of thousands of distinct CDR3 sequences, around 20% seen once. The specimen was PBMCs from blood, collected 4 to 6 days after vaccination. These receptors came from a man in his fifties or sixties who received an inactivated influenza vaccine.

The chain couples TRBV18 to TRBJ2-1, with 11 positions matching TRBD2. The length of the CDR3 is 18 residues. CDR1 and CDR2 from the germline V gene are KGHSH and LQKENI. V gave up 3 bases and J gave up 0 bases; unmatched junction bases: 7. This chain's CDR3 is CASSPASGRFTSYNEQFF. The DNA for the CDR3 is TGTGCCAGCTCACCCGCTAGCGGGAGGTTTACCTCCTACAATGAGCAGTTCTTC.

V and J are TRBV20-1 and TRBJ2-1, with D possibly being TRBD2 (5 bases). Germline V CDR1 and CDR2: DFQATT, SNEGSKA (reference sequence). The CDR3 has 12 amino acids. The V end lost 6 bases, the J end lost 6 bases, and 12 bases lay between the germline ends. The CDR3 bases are TGCAGTGCAAGCGAGCGGAGCAATGAGCAGTTCTTC. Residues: CSASERSNEQFF.

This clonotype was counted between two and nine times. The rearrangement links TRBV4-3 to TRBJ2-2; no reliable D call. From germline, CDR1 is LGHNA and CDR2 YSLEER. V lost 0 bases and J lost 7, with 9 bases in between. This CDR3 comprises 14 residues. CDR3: CASSQDTAVGELFF. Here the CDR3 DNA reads TGCGCCAGCAGCCAAGATACGGCGGTCGGGGAGCTGTTTTTT.

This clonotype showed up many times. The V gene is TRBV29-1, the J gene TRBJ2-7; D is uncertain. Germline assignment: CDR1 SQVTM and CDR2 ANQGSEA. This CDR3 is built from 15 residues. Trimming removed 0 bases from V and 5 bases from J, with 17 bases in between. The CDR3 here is CSVEDISSGNDEQYF. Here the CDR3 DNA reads TGCAGCGTTGAAGATATTTCCTCTGGTAATGACGAGCAGTACTTC.

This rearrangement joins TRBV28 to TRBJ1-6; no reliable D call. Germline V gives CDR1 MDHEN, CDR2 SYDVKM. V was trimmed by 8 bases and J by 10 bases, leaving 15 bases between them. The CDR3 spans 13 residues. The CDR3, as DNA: TGTGCCAGCGGCGAGGGTTTGAGGTCACCCCTCCACTTT. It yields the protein CASGEGLRSPLHF.

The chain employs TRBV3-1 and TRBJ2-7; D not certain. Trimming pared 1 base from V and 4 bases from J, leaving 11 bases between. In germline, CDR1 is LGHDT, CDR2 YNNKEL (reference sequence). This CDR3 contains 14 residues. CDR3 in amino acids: CASSQAPTLYEQYF. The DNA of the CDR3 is TGTGCCAGCAGCCAAGCCCCCACTTTATACGAGCAGTACTTC.

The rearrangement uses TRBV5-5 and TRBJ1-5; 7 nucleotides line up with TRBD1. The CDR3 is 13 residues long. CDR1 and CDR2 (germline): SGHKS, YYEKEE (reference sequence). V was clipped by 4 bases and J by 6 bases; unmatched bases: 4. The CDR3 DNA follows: TGTGCCAGCAGCACTGACAGGGTTCAGCCCCAGCATTTT. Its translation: CASSTDRVQPQHF.

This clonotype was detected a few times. The CDR3 bases are TGTGCCAGCAGTGACAGGGGAGCCAATTCACCCCTCCACTTT. It translates to CASSDRGANSPLHF. The chain links TRBV25-1 to TRBJ1-6, with a possible D match to TRBD1 (6 bases). V shed 3 bases and J shed 7 bases, with 10 bases lying between them. Germline V CDR1 and CDR2: MGHDK, SYGVNS. The CDR3 is 14 residues long.

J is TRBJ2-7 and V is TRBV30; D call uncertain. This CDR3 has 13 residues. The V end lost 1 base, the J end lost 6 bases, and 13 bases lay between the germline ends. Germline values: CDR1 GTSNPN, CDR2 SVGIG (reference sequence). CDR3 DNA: TGTGCCTGGAGTGGAAGTGTGTTCGGCGAGCAGTACTTC. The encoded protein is CAWSGSVFGEQYF.

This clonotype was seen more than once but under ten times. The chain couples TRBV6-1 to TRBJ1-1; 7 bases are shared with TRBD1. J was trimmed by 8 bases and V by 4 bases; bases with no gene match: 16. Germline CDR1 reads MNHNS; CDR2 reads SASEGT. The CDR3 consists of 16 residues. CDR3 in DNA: TGTGCCAGCAGTGTTACCGACAGGGATTACCTTACCGAAGCTTTCTTT. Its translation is CASSVTDRDYLTEAFF.

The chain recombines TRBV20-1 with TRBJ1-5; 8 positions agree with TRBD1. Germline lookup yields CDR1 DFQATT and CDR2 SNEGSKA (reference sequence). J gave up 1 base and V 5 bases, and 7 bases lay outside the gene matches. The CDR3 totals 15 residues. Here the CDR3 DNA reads TGCAGTGCTTACCAGGGGGCTGGGAGCAATCAGCCCCAGCATTTT. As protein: CSAYQGAGSNQPQHF.

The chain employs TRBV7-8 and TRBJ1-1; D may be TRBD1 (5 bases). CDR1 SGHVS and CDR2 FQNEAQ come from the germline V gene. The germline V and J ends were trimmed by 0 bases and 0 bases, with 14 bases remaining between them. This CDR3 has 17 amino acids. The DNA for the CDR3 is TGTGCCAGCAGCTTAGCTGTGTCAGGGAGGATGAACACTGAAGCTTTCTTT. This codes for CASSLAVSGRMNTEAFF.

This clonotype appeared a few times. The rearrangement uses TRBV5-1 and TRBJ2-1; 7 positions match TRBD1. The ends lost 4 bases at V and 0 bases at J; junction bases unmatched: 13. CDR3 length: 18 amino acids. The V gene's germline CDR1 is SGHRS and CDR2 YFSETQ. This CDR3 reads CASSMGPGQSISYNEQFF. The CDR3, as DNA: TGCGCCAGCAGCATGGGCCCGGGACAGTCAATCTCCTACAATGAGCAGTTCTTC.

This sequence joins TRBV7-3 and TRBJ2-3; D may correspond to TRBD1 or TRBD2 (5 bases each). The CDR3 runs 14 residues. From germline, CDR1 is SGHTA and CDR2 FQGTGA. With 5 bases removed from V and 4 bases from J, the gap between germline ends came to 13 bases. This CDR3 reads CASSPGPPADTQYF. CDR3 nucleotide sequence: TGTGCCAGCAGCCCGGGACCGCCCGCAGATACGCAGTATTTT.

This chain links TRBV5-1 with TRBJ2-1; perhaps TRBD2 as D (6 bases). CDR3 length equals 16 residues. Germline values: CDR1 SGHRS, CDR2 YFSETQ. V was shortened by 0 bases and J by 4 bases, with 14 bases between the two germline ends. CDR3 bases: TGCGCCAGCAGCTTGGTGGGGGGAGGAGCTTACAATGAGCAGTTCTTC. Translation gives CASSLVGGGAYNEQFF. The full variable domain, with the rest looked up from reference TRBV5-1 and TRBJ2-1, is KAGVTQTPRYLIKTRGQQVTLSCSPISGHRSVSWYQQTPGQGLQFLFEYFSETQRNKGNFPGRFSGRQFSNSRSEMNVSTLELGDSALYLCASSLVGGGAYNEQFFGPGTRLTVL.

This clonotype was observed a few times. CDR3 nucleotide sequence: TGTGCCAGCACATGGGGACCCCTCTCCTACGAGCAGTACTTC. Protein: CASTWGPLSYEQYF. This chain joins TRBV12-3 or TRBV12-4 and TRBJ2-7; D tentatively fits TRBD1 or TRBD2 (5 bases each). V lost 7 bases to trimming and J lost 0 bases, with 13 bases between them. CDR3 size: 14 residues.

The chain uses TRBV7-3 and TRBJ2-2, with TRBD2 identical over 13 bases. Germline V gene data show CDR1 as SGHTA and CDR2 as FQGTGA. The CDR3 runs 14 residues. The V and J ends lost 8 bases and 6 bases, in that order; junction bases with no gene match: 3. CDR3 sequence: CASRLAGGSGELFF. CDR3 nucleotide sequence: TGTGCCAGCCGACTAGCGGGAGGTTCCGGGGAGCTGTTTTTT.